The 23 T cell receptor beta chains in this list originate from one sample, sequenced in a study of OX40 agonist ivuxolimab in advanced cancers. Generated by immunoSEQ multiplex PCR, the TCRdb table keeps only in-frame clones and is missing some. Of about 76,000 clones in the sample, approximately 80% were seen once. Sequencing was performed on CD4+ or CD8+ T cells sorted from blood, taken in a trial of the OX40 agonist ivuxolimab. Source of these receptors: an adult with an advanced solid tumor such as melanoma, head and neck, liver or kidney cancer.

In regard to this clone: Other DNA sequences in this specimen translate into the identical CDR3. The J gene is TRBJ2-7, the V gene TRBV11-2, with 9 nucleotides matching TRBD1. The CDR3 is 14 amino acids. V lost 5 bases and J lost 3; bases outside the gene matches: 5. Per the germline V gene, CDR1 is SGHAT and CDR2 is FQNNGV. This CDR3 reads CASSLGTGNYEQYF. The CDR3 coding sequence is TGTGCCAGCAGCCTAGGGACAGGGAACTACGAGCAGTACTTC. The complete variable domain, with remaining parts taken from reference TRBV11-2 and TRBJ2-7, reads EAGVAQSPRYKIIEKRQSVAFWCNPISGHATLYWYQQILGQGPKLLIQFQNNGVVDDSQLPKDRFSAERLKGVDSTLKIQPAKLEDSAVYLCASSLGTGNYEQYFGPGTRLTVT.

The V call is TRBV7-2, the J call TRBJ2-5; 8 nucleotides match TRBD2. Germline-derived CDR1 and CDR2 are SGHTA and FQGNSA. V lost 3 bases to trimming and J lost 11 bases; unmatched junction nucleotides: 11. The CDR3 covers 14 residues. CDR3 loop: CASSLPASGPEQYF. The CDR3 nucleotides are TGTGCCAGCAGCTTGCCGGCTAGCGGGCCTGAGCAGTACTTC.

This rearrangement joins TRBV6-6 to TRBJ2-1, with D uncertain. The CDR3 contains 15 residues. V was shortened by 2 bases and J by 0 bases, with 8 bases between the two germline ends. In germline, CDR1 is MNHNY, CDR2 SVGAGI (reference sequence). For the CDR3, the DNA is TGTGCCAGCAGTTACGGGCGGAGCTCCTACAATGAGCAGTTCTTC. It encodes CASSYGRSSYNEQFF.

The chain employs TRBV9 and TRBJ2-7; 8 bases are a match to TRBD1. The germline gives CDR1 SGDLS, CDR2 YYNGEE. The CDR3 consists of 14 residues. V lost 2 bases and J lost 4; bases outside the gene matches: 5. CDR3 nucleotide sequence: TGTGCCAGCAGCGTCGGACAGGGAGGTTACGAGCAGTACTTC. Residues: CASSVGQGGYEQYF.

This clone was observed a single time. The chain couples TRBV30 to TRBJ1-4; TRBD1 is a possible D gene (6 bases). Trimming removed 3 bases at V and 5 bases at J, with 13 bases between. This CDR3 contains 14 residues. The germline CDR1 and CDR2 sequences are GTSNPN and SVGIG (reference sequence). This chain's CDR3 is CAWSGGQKNEKLFF. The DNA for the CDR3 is TGTGCCTGGAGCGGGGGCCAGAAGAATGAAAAACTGTTTTTT.

The CDR3 DNA reads as TGTGCCATCAGTGAGTCAGGCGCGGTTTCTAACTATGGCTACACCTTC. Protein: CAISESGAVSNYGYTF. The V gene is TRBV10-3, the J gene TRBJ1-2; D gene unclear. V gave up 0 bases and J gave up 0 bases, with 11 bases separating them. This CDR3 has 16 amino acids. Germline-derived CDR1 and CDR2 are ENHRY and SYGVKD.

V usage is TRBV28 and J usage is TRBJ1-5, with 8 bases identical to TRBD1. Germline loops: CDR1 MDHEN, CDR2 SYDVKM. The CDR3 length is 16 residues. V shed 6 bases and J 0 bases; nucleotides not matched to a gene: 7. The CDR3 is CASSRTGSYSNQPQHF. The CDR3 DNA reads TGTGCCAGCAGCCGGACAGGGAGCTATAGCAATCAGCCCCAGCATTTT.

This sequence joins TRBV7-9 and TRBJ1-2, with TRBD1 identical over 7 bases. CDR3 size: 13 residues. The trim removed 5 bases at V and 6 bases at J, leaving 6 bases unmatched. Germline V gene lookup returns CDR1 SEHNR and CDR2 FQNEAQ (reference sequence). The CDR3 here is CASSLGQVDGYTF. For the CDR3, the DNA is TGTGCCAGCAGCCTAGGACAGGTGGATGGCTACACCTTC.

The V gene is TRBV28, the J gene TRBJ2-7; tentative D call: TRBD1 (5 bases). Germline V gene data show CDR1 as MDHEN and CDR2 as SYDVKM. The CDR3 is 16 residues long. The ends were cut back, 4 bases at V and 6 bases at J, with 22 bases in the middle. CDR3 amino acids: CASSSYSFSRASEQYF. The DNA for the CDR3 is TGTGCCAGCAGTTCTTATTCTTTCAGCAGGGCGTCCGAGCAGTACTTC. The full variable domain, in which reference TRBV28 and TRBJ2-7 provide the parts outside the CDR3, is DVKVTQSSRYLVKRTGEKVFLECVQDMDHENMFWYRQDPGLGLRLIYFSYDVKMKEKGDIPEGYSVSREKKERFSLILESASTNQTSMYLCASSSYSFSRASEQYFGPGTRLTVT.

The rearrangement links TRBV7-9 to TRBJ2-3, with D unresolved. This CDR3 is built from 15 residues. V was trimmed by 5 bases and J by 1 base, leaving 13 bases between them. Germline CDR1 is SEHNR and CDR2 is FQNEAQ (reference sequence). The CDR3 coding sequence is TGTGCCAGCAGCCCTACTCAGACCGGCACAGATACGCAGTATTTT. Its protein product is CASSPTQTGTDTQYF.

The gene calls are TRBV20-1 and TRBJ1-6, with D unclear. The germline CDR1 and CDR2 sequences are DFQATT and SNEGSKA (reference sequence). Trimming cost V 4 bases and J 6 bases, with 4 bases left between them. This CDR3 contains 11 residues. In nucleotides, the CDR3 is TGCAGTGCTACGGGTAATTCACCCCTCCACTTT. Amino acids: CSATGNSPLHF.

DNA of the CDR3: TGTGCCAGCAGCTCGGGACTAGCGGGGAGCACAGATACGCAGTATTTT. Residues: CASSSGLAGSTDTQYF. The rearrangement uses TRBV7-3 and TRBJ2-3; 13 bases are a match to TRBD2. The length of the CDR3 is 16 residues. The germline CDR1 and CDR2 sequences are SGHTA and FQGTGA. The V gene end was trimmed by 4 bases and the J gene end by 0 bases; junction bases not matched to a gene: 1.

The CDR3 DNA reads TGCGCCAGCAGCTTGGATCCGGGACAAGAGACCCAGTACTTC. It encodes CASSLDPGQETQYF. The chain links TRBV5-1 to TRBJ2-5; a weak D match, TRBD2 (5 bases). The CDR3 has 14 amino acids. The V end lost 0 bases, the J end lost 2 bases, and 8 bases lay between the germline ends. Germline CDR1 reads SGHRS; CDR2 reads YFSETQ.

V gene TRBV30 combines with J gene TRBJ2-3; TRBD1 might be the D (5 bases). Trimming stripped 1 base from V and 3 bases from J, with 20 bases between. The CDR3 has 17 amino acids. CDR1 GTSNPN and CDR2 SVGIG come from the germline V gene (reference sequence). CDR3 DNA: TGTGCCTGGAGTGGACAGAATTTACAAGTTGGGACAGATACGCAGTATTTT. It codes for CAWSGQNLQVGTDTQYF.

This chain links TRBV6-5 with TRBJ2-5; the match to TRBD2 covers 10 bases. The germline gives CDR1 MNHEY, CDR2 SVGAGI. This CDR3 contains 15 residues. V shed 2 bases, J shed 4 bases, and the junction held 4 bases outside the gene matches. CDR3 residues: CASSYRTSGPETQYF. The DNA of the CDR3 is TGTGCCAGCAGTTACAGGACTAGCGGCCCAGAGACCCAGTACTTC.

The CDR3 loop is CASSLGDRAGGPGELFF. The CDR3 bases are TGTGCCAGCAGCTTAGGGGACAGGGCAGGTGGTCCCGGGGAGCTGTTTTTT. The chain has TRBV7-6 and TRBJ2-2; 9 bases are shared with TRBD1. Losses at the gene ends were 1 base for V and 6 bases for J; bases not matched to a gene: 9. The CDR3 contains 17 residues. From germline, CDR1 is SGHVS and CDR2 FNYEAQ.

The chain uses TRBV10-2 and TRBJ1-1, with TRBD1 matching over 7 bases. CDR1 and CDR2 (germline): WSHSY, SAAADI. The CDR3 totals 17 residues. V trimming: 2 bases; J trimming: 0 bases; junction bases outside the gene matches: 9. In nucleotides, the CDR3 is TGCGCCAGCAGTGAGGGCAGGGGGTCTCTAATGAACACTGAAGCTTTCTTT. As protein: CASSEGRGSLMNTEAFF.

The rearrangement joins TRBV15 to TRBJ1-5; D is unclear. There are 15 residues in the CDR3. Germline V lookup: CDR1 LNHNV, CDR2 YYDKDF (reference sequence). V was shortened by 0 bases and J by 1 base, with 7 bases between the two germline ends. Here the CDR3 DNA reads TGTGCCACCAGCAGAGATAGGCTGAGCAATCAGCCCCAGCATTTT. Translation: CATSRDRLSNQPQHF. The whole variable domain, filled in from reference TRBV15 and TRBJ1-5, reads DAMVIQNPRYQVTQFGKPVTLSCSQTLNHNVMYWYQQKSSQAPKLLFHYYDKDFNNEADTPDNFQSRRPNTSFCFLDIRSPGLGDTAMYLCATSRDRLSNQPQHFGDGTRLSIL.

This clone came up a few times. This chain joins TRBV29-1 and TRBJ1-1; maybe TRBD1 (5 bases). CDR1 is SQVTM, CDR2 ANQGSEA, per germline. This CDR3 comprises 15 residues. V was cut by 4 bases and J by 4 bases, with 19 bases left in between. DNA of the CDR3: TGCAGCGTTGGGCCGGGTTGGGGGATGGGCACTGAAGCTTTCTTT. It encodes CSVGPGWGMGTEAFF.

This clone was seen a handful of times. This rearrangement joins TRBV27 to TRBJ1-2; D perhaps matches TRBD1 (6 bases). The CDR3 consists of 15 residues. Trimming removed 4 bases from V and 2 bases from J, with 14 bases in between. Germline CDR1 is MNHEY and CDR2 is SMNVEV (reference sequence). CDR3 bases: TGTGCCAGCAGTTCCACTTGGACAGCAAACTATGGCTACACCTTC. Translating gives CASSSTWTANYGYTF.

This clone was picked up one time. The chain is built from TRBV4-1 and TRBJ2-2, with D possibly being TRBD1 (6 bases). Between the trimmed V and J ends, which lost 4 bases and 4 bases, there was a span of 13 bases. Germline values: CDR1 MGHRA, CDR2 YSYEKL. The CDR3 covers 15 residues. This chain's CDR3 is CASSPGQPGTGELFF. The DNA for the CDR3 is TGCGCCAGCAGCCCAGGACAGCCCGGCACCGGGGAGCTGTTTTTT.

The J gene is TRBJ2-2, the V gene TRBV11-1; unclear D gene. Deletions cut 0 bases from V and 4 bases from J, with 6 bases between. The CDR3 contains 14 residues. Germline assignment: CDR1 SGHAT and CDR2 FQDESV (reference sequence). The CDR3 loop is CASSLAIATGELFF. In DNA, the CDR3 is TGTGCCAGCAGCTTAGCTATAGCCACCGGGGAGCTGTTTTTT.

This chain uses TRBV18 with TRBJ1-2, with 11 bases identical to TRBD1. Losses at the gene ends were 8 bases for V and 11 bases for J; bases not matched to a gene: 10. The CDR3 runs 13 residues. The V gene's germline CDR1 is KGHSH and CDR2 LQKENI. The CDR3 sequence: CASEETGQGDYTF. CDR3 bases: TGTGCCAGCGAAGAGACGGGACAGGGGGATTACACCTTC.